This T cell receptor beta chain derives from a study of identical twins. In the case of this clonotype: As yet, its antigen is unknown.

Each cDNA held unique molecular identifiers, and template switching gave it a universal primer site. TCRdb itself ran the 5' RACE reads through MiXCR, one entry per CDR3 protein. The sample includes 400,000 to 600,000 distinct CDR3 sequences, around 22% seen only once; the top ten take approximately 0.52%. General study results and limits: Out-of-frame sharing of TCR alpha in monozygotic twins was underestimated by models.

The same sample was also studied in work on yellow fever vaccine responses in identical twins.

The specimen was CD4+ T cells sorted from blood. This clonotype was obtained from a woman under 30 in good health.

The chain's CDR3 is CSATYRAGETQYF. The CDR3 DNA is TGCAGTGCTACCTACAGGGCGGGAGAGACCCAGTACTTC. The rearrangement uses TRBV20-1 and TRBJ2-5; possibly TRBD1 for D (6 bases). This CDR3 is built from 13 residues. Germline-derived CDR1 and CDR2 are DFQATT and SNEGSKA (reference sequence). V lost 4 bases, J lost 4 bases, and 13 bases lay in between.